This T cell receptor (beta chain) was sequenced in a study of brain T cells in children with intractable seizures. The repertoire was sequenced with immunoSEQ multiplex PCR; TCRdb's copy has only in-frame clones and lacks some. In the table there are about 80,000 clones, around nine tenths of which are singletons. At least one anti-epileptic drug was given before surgery. Sequencing was performed on peripheral blood, taken at surgery. This TCR was recovered from a girl between 2 and 10 years old with Rasmussen encephalitis and intractable seizures.

The CDR3, as DNA: TGCGCCAGCAGCCCTGGGACTAGCGGCTACACCGGGGAGCTGTTTTTT. As protein: CASSPGTSGYTGELFF. The chain recombines TRBV5-1 with TRBJ2-2; 11 bases are shared with TRBD2. Germline V gives CDR1 SGHRS, CDR2 YFSETQ. V shed 4 bases and J 3 bases; nucleotides not matched to a gene: 5. The CDR3 runs to 16 residues.